This T cell receptor (beta chain) comes out of a study of T-cell reconstitution after alpha-beta-depleted transplantation in children listed by TCRdb under 2016. The study in broad terms: T-cell immune reconstitution after TCRalphabeta/CD19-depleted allogeneic hematopoietic cell transplantation in children was quantitatively tracked in the study by means of TCR repertoire profiling.

Taken from cysteine to phenylalanine, the CDR3 has 13 residues. Only the CDR3 DNA stays, 39 bases, in frame from base 1. The germline V gene encodes CDR1 MNHNY and CDR2 SVGAGI (reference sequence). V and J lose 1 base and 5 bases, and a span of 5 bases separates them. The sample's treatment or condition label, in plain terms: allogeneic hematopoietic cell transplantation with graft depleted of TCRalphabeta T cells and CD19 B cells. Transplant recipients were children who received TCRalphabeta/CD19-depleted allogeneic hematopoietic cell grafts. Libraries were constructed by PCR. The run used an Illumina HiSeq 2500. To normalize quantification of the TCRbeta repertoire, the TCR libraries were built with molecular barcoding that relied on unique molecular identifiers. TCRdb reran the public reads through fastp at Q25 and MiXCR, keeping productive beta chains. Entries that share a CDR3 protein sequence are merged under the most common genes and DNA. Within this sample are about 980,000 distinct CDR3 sequences, with about 29% of them counted one time only. The top ten constitute over 25% of the sample.

Turning to this clonotype: Its antigen remains unidentified. Nothing much larger sits one base from this clone, and base qualities are not available.

On the study overall, not on this receptor specifically: The frequencies of hyperexpanded clones fell over the following months, and after one year, T-cell counts and TCRbeta diversity were mostly attributed to newly produced T cells. In some patients, high TCRbeta diversity at day 60 was attributed to recipient T cells and intrathymic progenitors that had survived conditioning. The apparently early recovery of alphabetaT-cell counts about two months after transplant reportedly depended on only several hundred rapidly expanded clones that came from non-depleted graft cells.

The specimen comprised PBMCs, mostly from graft donor cells, sampled 360 days after TCRalphabeta/CD19-depleted stem cell transplant. The sequence came from a boy younger than two who had a stem cell transplant for SCID, so the T cells may come from the graft donor. The rearrangement joined TRBV6-6 to TRBJ2-2; the D gene is not confidently resolved. The nucleotide sequence reads as follows: TGTGCCAGCAGTTACTTCAATACCGGGGAGCTGTTTTTT. Its translation reads: CASSYFNTGELFF.